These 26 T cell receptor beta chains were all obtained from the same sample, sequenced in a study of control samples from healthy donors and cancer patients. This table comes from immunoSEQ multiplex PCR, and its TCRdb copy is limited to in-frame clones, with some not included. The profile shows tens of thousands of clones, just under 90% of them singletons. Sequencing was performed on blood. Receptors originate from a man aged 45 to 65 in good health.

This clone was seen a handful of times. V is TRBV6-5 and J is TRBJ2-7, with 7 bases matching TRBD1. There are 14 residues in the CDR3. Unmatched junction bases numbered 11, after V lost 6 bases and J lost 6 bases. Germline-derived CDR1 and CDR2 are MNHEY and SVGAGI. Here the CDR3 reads CASRARQGRGEQYF. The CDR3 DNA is TGTGCCAGCAGGGCTCGACAGGGTAGAGGCGAGCAGTACTTC.

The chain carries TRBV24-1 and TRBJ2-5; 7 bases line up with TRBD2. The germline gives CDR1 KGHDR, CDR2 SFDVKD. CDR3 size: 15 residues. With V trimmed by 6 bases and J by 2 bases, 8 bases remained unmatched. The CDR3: CATSRPGTMQETQYF. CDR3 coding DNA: TGTGCCACCAGTCGTCCCGGGACTATGCAAGAGACCCAGTACTTC.

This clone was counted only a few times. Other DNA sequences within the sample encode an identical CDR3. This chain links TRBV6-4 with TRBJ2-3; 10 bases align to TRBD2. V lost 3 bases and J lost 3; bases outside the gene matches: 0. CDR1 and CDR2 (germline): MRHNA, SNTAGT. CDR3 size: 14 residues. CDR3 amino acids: CASSEAGGTDTQYF. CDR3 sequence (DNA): TGTGCCAGCAGTGAAGCGGGGGGGACAGATACGCAGTATTTT.

In DNA, the CDR3 is TGCGCCAGCAGGGAGGTGGCTAACTATGGCTACACCTTC. Amino acid sequence: CASREVANYGYTF. This chain joins TRBV10-2 and TRBJ1-2; D is unresolved. V was pared by 6 bases and J by 0 bases, with 8 bases between. The germline V gene has CDR1 WSHSY and CDR2 SAAADI. The CDR3 is 13 residues long.

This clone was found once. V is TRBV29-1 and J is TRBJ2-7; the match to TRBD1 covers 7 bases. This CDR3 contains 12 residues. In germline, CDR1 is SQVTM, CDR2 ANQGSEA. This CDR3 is CSVRDSSYEQYF. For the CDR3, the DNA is TGCAGTGTCCGGGACAGCTCCTACGAGCAGTACTTC.

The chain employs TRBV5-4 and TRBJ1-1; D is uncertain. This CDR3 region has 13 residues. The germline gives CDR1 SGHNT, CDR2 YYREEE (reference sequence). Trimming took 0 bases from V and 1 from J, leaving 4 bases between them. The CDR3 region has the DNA TGTGCCAGCAGCTTGGGGGGGAACACTGAAGCTTTCTTT. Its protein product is CASSLGGNTEAFF. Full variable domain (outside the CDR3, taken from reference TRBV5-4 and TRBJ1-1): ETGVTQSPTHLIKTRGQQVTLRCSSQSGHNTVSWYQQALGQGPQFIFQYYREEENGRGNFPPRFSGLQFPNYSSELNVNALELDDSALYLCASSLGGNTEAFFGQGTRLTVV.

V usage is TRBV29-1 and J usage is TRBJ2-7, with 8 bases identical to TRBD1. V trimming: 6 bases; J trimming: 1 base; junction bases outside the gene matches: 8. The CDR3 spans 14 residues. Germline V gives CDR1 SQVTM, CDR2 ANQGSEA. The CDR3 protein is CSVTTGEVSYEQYF. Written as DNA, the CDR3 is TGCAGCGTGACGACAGGGGAGGTTTCCTACGAGCAGTACTTC.

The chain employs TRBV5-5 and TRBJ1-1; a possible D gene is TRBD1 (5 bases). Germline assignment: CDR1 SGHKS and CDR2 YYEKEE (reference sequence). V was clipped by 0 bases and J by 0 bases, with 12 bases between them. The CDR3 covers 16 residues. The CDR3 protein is CASSLVGRQLNTEAFF. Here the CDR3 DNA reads TGTGCCAGCAGCTTGGTAGGACGACAGCTGAACACTGAAGCTTTCTTT.

CDR3 nucleotide sequence: TGTGCCAGCAGCTTAGGTGGCCACAACAATGAGCAGTTCTTC. Protein product: CASSLGGHNNEQFF. The chain employs TRBV11-2 and TRBJ2-1; no clear D gene. CDR1 and CDR2 from the germline V gene are SGHAT and FQNNGV. CDR3 length: 14 amino acids. The V end lost 1 base, the J end lost 5 bases, and 9 bases lay between the germline ends.

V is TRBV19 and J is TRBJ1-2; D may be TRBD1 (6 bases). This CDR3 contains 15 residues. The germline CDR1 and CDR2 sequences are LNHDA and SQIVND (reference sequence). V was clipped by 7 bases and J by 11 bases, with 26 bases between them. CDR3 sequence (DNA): TGTGCCAGTATGGGGGCTTGGGCGGGACAATACGGTTACACCTTC. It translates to CASMGAWAGQYGYTF.

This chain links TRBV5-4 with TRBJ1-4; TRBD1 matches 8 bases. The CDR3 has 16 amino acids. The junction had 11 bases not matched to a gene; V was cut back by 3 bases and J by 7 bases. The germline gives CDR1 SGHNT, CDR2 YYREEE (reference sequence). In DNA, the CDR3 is TGTGCCAGCAGCTCGCAACAGGGGGTTGGTATTGAAAAACTGTTTTTT. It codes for CASSSQQGVGIEKLFF.

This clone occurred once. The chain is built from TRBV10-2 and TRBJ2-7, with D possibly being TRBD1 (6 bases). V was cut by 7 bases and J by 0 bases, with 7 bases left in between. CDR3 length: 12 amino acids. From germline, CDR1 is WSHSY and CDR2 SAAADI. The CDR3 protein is CASKQGSYEQYF. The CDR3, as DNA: TGCGCCAGCAAACAGGGCTCCTACGAGCAGTACTTC.

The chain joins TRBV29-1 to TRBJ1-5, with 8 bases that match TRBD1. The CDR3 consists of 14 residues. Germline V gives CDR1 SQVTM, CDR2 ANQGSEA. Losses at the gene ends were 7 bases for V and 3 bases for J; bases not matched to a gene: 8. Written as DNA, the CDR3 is TGCAGCGCCTTAGACAGGGGACCCAATCAGCCCCAGCATTTT. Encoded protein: CSALDRGPNQPQHF. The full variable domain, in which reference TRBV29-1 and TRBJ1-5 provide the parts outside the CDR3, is SAVISQKPSRDICQRGTSLTIQCQVDSQVTMMFWYRQQPGQSLTLIATANQGSEATYESGFVIDKFPISRPNLTFSTLTVSNMSPEDSSIYLCSALDRGPNQPQHFGDGTRLSIL.

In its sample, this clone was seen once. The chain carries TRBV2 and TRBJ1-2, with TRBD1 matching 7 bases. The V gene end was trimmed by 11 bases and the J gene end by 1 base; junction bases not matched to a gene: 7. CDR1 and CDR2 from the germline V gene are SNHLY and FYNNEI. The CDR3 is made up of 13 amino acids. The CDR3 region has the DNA TGTGCCGGAAGACAGGGATTTAACTATGGCTACACCTTC. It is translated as CAGRQGFNYGYTF.

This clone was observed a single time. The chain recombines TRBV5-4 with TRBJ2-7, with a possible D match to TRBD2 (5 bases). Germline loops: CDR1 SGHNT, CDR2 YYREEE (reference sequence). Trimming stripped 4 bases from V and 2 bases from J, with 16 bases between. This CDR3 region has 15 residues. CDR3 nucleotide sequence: TGTGCCAGCAGCCCCGCCGGGATAAGGACCTACGAGCAGTACTTC. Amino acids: CASSPAGIRTYEQYF.

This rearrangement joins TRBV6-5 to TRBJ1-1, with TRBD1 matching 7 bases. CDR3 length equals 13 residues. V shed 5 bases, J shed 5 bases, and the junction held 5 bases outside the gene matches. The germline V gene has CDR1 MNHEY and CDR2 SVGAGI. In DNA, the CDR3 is TGTGCCAGCAGTACGACAGGGTGGACTGAAGCTTTCTTT. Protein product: CASSTTGWTEAFF.

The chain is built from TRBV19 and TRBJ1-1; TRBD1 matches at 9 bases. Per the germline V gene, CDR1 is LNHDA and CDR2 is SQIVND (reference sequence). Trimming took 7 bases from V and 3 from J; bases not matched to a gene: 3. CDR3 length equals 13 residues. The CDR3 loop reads CASTRDRDTEAFF. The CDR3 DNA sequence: TGTGCCAGTACCCGGGACAGGGACACTGAAGCTTTCTTT.

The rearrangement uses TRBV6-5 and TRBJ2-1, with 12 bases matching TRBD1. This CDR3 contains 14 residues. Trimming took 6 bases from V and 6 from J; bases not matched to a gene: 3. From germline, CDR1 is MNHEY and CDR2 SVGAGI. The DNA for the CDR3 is TGTGCCAGCAGGGGGACAGGGGGCCTCAATGAGCAGTTCTTC. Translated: CASRGTGGLNEQFF.

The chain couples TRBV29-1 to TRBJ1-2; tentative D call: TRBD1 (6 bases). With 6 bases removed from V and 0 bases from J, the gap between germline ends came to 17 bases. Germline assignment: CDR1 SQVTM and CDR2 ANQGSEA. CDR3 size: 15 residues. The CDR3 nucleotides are TGCAGCGTGGCGCGGGGGGCCAATTCTAACTATGGCTACACCTTC. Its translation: CSVARGANSNYGYTF. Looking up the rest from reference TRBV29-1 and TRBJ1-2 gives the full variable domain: SAVISQKPSRDICQRGTSLTIQCQVDSQVTMMFWYRQQPGQSLTLIATANQGSEATYESGFVIDKFPISRPNLTFSTLTVSNMSPEDSSIYLCSVARGANSNYGYTFGSGTRLTVV.

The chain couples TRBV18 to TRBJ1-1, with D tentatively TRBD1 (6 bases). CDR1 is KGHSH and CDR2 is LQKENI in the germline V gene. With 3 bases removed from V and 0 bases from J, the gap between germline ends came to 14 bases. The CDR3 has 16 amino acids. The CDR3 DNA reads TGTGCCAGCTCACCCGGCAGGGGCGACATGAACACTGAAGCTTTCTTT. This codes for CASSPGRGDMNTEAFF.

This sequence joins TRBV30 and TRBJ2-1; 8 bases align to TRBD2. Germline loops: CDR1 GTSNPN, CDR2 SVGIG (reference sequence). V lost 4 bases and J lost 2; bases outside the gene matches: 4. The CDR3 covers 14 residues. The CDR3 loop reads CAWTGGGAYNEQFF. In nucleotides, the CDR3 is TGTGCCTGGACGGGGGGGGGCGCCTACAATGAGCAGTTCTTC. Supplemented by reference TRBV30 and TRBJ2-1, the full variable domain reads SQTIHQWPATLVQPVGSPLSLECTVEGTSNPNLYWYRQAAGRGLQLLFYSVGIGQISSEVPQNLSASRPQDRQFILSSKKLLLSDSGFYLCAWTGGGAYNEQFFGPGTRLTVL.

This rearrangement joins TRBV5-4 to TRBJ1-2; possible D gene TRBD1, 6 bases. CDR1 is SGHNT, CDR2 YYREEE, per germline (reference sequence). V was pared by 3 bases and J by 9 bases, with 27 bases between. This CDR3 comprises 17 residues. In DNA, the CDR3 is TGTGCCAGCAGCTCCCTTGGGGACGACAGGACGGCTAGTCGCTACACCTTC. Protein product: CASSSLGDDRTASRYTF.

The CDR3 DNA is TGTGCCAGCAGCTTGGCTCATGACTCCTACAATGAGCAGTTCTTC. It codes for CASSLAHDSYNEQFF. The chain is built from TRBV11-1 and TRBJ2-1; D unclear. Germline V CDR1 and CDR2: SGHAT, FQDESV (reference sequence). Between the trimmed V and J ends, which lost 3 bases and 0 bases, there was a span of 9 bases. This CDR3 is 15 amino acids long.

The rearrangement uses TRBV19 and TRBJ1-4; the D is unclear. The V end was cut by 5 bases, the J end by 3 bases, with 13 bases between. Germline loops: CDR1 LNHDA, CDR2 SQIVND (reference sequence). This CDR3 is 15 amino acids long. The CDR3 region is CASSPKQLPNEKLFF. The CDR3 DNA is TGTGCCAGTAGTCCCAAACAGCTCCCTAATGAAAAACTGTTTTTT.

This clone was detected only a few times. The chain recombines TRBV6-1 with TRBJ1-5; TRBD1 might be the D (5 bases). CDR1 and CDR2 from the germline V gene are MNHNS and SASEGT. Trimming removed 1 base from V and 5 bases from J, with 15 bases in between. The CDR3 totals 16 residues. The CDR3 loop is CASSEGLRGGHQPQHF. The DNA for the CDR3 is TGTGCCAGCAGTGAAGGTTTGAGGGGAGGTCATCAGCCCCAGCATTTT.

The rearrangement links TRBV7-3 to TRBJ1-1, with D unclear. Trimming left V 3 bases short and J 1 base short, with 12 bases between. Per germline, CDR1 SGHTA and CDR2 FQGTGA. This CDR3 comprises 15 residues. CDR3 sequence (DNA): TGTGCCAGCAGCTTTTCGTCCGCCAGGAACACTGAAGCTTTCTTT. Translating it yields CASSFSSARNTEAFF.